This T cell receptor beta chain comes out of a study of blood T cell repertoires in COVID-19. TCRdb's copy holds only in-frame clones and misses some; the assay was immunoSEQ multiplex PCR. Found here are approximately 470,000 clones, approximately 90% of them singletons; the top ten hold 0.7%. In germline, CDR1 is MDHEN, CDR2 SYDVKM. Trimming took 5 bases from V and 5 from J, leaving 13 bases between them. The CDR3 spans 13 residues. The sequenced sample consisted of PBMCs or T cells enriched from blood (not recorded which). The rearrangement uses TRBV28 and TRBJ2-7; D gene uncertain. The TCR originated in a woman younger than 30 who had recovered from COVID-19. CDR3 DNA sequence: TGTGCCAGCAGTCCCCCCCCGGGTGACGAGCAGTACTTC. Translated: CASSPPPGDEQYF.